The present entry profiles one T cell receptor beta chain with its context. As yet, its antigen is unknown. CD8+CD57+ cell expansion, shown by flow cytometry, had occurred in the patients selected for sequencing. Looked up from germline, CDR1 is SGHVS and CDR2 is FQNEAQ. J gave up 4 bases and V 6 bases, and 6 bases lay outside the gene matches. The CDR3 has 14 residues. This entry belongs to a study of CD8+CD57+ T cells in acquired aplastic anemia. Regarding the study as a whole: Patients versus controls showed no significant CD8+ Simpson's diversity difference. Fewer than 30 CD8+ CDR3 sequences were shared between patients and controls.

The template for TCR beta VDJ and CDR3 sequence profiling was genomic DNA. TCRdb reprocessed the reads with MiXCR, giving one entry per CDR3 protein. The sample holds around 180,000 distinct CDR3 sequences, less than 50% seen once. The sequencing input was sorted CD4+, CD8+, or CD8+CD57+ T cells (not recorded which) from PBMCs. The V gene is TRBV7-8, the J gene TRBJ1-1; 9 bases are shared with TRBD1. This sequence originates from a human donor with aplastic anemia. Here the CDR3 DNA reads TGTGCCAGCAGTAACAGGGGGCGCGGCACTGAAGCTTTCTTT. Amino acid sequence: CASSNRGRGTEAFF.